This T cell receptor beta chain was recorded in a study of CXCR3-negative and CXCR3-positive naive CD8 T cells. Study observations and caveats: The majority of assays used fresh PBMCs, and CXCR3 expression partially decreased after cryopreservation. Naive cells positive for CXCR3 carried more hydrophobic TRB CDR3s than CXCR3-negative ones. Researchers reported similar TRBV-TRBJ usage in naive CXCR3-negative and CXCR3-positive cells, though memory differed.

It was by 5' RACE with UMI labels that the TRB cDNA libraries were prepared. Each CDR3 protein gets one entry in TCRdb, which reprocessed the 5' RACE reads and gives no DNA. The sample includes approximately 66,000 distinct CDR3 sequences. Note on this clonotype: Antigen specificity is unknown.

Germline CDR1 and CDR2: SGHVS and FNYEAQ. CDR3 length: 17 residues. The sequence derives from a human donor in good health. Some clones in this sample may be carry-over from other donors' samples. The sequencing sample was made of naive CXCR3- CD8+ T cells from blood. Subset reported: CD45RO-CCR7+CD27+CD95- naive CD8+ T cells lacking CXCR3 (TNR3-). This chain joins TRBV7-6 and TRBJ1-1; as DNA is missing, the TRBD1 call by TCRdb cannot be tested. CDR3 residues: CASSLDRGLSLSTEAFF.